This is a list of T cell receptor beta chains from one sample in a study of shared clonotypes between healthy human individuals. The repertoire was sequenced with immunoSEQ multiplex PCR; TCRdb's copy has only in-frame clones and lacks some. This table holds about 690,000 clones, around 91% found once. The sample comprised memory CD8+ T cells from PBMCs. Receptor source: a man in his late teens or twenties in good health. Some clones in this sample may be carry-over from other donors' samples. CDR3s include the opening cysteine and the closing phenylalanine or tryptophan. D genes are given only for firm matches. Rows may omit the clone size; those that give it use once, few, many or a size class.

J: TRBJ2-7
D: -
size: -
V: TRBV28
CDR3: CASRHGTDSYEQYF
DNA: TGTGCCAGCCGCCACGGGACCGATTCCTACGAGCAGTACTTC

J: TRBJ2-7
D: -
size: -
V: TRBV12-1
CDR3: CASSPQRDRAYQGSYEQYF
DNA: TGTGCCAGCAGCCCACAACGGGACAGGGCATACCAAGGCTCCTACGAGCAGTACTTC

J: TRBJ2-1
D: TRBD2
size: -
V: TRBV29-1
CDR3: CSVEGVAGVGYNEQFF
DNA: TGCAGCGTTGAGGGGGTAGCGGGAGTAGGCTACAATGAGCAGTTCTTC

J: TRBJ2-7
D: TRBD2
size: -
V: TRBV13
CDR3: CASSSSGENYEQYF
DNA: TGTGCCAGCAGCTCCAGCGGGGAAAACTACGAGCAGTACTTC

J: TRBJ2-7
D: -
size: -
V: TRBV7-9
CDR3: CASSFSYNEQYF
DNA: TGTGCCAGCAGCTTTTCCTACAACGAGCAGTACTTC

J: TRBJ1-2
D: -
size: -
V: TRBV29-1
CDR3: CSGLRGGGYTF
DNA: TGCAGCGGACTCAGGGGCGGTGGCTACACCTTC

J: TRBJ1-2
D: -
size: -
V: TRBV15
CDR3: CATSTGRNYGYTF
DNA: TGTGCCACCAGCACCGGACGGAACTATGGCTACACCTTC

J: TRBJ2-7
D: -
size: -
V: TRBV4-3
CDR3: CASSPAGRYEQYF
DNA: TGCGCCAGCAGCCCAGCAGGGCGGTACGAGCAGTACTTC

J: TRBJ2-6
D: -
size: -
V: TRBV28
CDR3: CASSNGLLDTSRANVLTF
DNA: TGTGCCAGCAGTAATGGGCTCCTTGACACAAGTCGGGCCAACGTCCTGACTTTC

J: TRBJ2-2
D: -
size: few
V: TRBV4-2
CDR3: CASSQDISRAQTGELFF
DNA: TGTGCCAGCAGCCAAGATATTTCGCGCGCCCAAACCGGGGAGCTGTTTTTT

J: TRBJ1-2
D: -
size: -
V: TRBV27
CDR3: CASSPTPGTSTHYGYTF
DNA: TGTGCCAGCAGTCCTACTCCCGGGACCTCCACTCACTATGGCTACACCTTC

J: TRBJ2-7
D: TRBD1
size: -
V: TRBV6-5
CDR3: CALEGDRVGDGQYF
DNA: TGTGCCCTTGAGGGGGACAGGGTTGGGGACGGGCAGTACTTC

J: TRBJ2-2
D: TRBD1
size: -
V: TRBV6-4
CDR3: CASLNRDRGTGELFF
DNA: TGTGCCAGCCTTAACCGGGACAGGGGAACCGGGGAGCTGTTTTTT

J: TRBJ1-3
D: -
size: -
V: TRBV30
CDR3: CAWRFSGNTIYF
DNA: TGTGCCTGGAGGTTCTCTGGAAACACCATATATTTT

J: TRBJ1-2
D: -
size: -
V: TRBV2
CDR3: CASSEVPTGSVNYGYTF
DNA: TGTGCCAGCAGTGAGGTCCCCACAGGTTCCGTTAACTATGGCTACACCTTC

J: TRBJ2-5
D: TRBD1
size: -
V: TRBV4-1
CDR3: CASRLTGEETQYF
DNA: TGCGCCAGCAGATTGACAGGGGAGGAGACCCAGTACTTC

J: TRBJ1-1
D: -
size: -
V: TRBV10-3
CDR3: CAISELPPRGNTEAFF
DNA: TGTGCCATCAGTGAGCTACCCCCCCGGGGGAACACTGAAGCTTTCTTT

J: TRBJ2-5
D: -
size: -
V: TRBV7-9
CDR3: CASSAAGVQETQYF
DNA: TGTGCCAGCAGCGCCGCCGGGGTCCAAGAGACCCAGTACTTC

J: TRBJ2-3
D: -
size: -
V: TRBV9
CDR3: CASSVVSGFTDTQYF
DNA: TGTGCCAGCAGCGTAGTAAGTGGATTCACAGATACGCAGTATTTT

J: TRBJ1-1
D: TRBD1
size: -
V: TRBV27
CDR3: CASSHTGGGAEAFF
DNA: TGTGCCAGCAGTCACACAGGGGGCGGTGCTGAAGCTTTCTTT

J: TRBJ2-7
D: -
size: -
V: TRBV6-5
CDR3: CASSYSHGSSYEQYF
DNA: TGTGCCAGCAGTTACTCTCACGGAAGCTCCTACGAGCAGTACTTC

J: TRBJ2-5
D: -
size: -
V: TRBV9
CDR3: CASSVGSGDQYF
DNA: TGTGCCAGCAGCGTAGGATCCGGGGACCAGTACTTC

J: TRBJ1-2
D: -
size: -
V: TRBV15
CDR3: CATSRERGIAGHGYTF
DNA: TGTGCCACCAGCAGAGAAAGGGGAATTGCTGGCCATGGCTACACCTTC

J: TRBJ1-3
D: -
size: -
V: TRBV28
CDR3: CASSPTPHRADTIYF
DNA: TGTGCCAGCAGTCCGACCCCGCACAGGGCGGACACCATATATTTT

J: TRBJ2-5
D: TRBD1
size: -
V: TRBV7-8
CDR3: CASRDRGKETQYF
DNA: TGTGCCAGCAGGGACAGGGGAAAAGAGACCCAGTACTTC

J: TRBJ2-3
D: -
size: -
V: TRBV18
CDR3: CASSRGPRLDTQYF
DNA: TGTGCCAGCTCACGAGGACCCAGACTGGATACGCAGTATTTT

J: TRBJ1-1
D: -
size: -
V: TRBV19
CDR3: CASSIGREVFMNTEAFF
DNA: TGTGCCAGTAGTATCGGCAGGGAGGTCTTCATGAACACTGAAGCTTTCTTT

J: TRBJ2-1
D: -
size: once
V: TRBV7-9
CDR3: CASSSQDLLRNYNEQFF
DNA: TGTGCCAGCAGCTCCCAAGATTTGCTCCGAAACTACAATGAGCAGTTCTTC